This record looks at one T cell receptor beta chain sequence and its context. The data are from a study of blood T cell repertoires in COVID-19. Across the whole study: There were acute and convalescent COVID-19 samples, and they came from the United States, Italy and Spain. Sample material is recorded as cDNA or gDNA derived from T cells, B-cell-depleted T cells, or PBMCs.

CDR1 is SGHDT, CDR2 YYEEEE, per germline. Trimming took 1 base from V and 5 from J, leaving 10 bases between them. This CDR3 has 14 residues. Clones were sequenced by immunoSEQ multiplex PCR, and TCRdb holds only the in-frame ones, with some missing. The sample contains around 58,000 clones, approximately 85% of which appear only once. The J gene is TRBJ2-4, the V gene TRBV5-6, with TRBD1 as a possible D gene (6 bases). The source is a human donor in a cohort sampled during active COVID-19. Input material: peripheral blood. CDR3 DNA sequence: TGTGCCAGCAGCTTGAGACAGGCTGAAAACATTCAGTACTTC. Protein sequence: CASSLRQAENIQYF.